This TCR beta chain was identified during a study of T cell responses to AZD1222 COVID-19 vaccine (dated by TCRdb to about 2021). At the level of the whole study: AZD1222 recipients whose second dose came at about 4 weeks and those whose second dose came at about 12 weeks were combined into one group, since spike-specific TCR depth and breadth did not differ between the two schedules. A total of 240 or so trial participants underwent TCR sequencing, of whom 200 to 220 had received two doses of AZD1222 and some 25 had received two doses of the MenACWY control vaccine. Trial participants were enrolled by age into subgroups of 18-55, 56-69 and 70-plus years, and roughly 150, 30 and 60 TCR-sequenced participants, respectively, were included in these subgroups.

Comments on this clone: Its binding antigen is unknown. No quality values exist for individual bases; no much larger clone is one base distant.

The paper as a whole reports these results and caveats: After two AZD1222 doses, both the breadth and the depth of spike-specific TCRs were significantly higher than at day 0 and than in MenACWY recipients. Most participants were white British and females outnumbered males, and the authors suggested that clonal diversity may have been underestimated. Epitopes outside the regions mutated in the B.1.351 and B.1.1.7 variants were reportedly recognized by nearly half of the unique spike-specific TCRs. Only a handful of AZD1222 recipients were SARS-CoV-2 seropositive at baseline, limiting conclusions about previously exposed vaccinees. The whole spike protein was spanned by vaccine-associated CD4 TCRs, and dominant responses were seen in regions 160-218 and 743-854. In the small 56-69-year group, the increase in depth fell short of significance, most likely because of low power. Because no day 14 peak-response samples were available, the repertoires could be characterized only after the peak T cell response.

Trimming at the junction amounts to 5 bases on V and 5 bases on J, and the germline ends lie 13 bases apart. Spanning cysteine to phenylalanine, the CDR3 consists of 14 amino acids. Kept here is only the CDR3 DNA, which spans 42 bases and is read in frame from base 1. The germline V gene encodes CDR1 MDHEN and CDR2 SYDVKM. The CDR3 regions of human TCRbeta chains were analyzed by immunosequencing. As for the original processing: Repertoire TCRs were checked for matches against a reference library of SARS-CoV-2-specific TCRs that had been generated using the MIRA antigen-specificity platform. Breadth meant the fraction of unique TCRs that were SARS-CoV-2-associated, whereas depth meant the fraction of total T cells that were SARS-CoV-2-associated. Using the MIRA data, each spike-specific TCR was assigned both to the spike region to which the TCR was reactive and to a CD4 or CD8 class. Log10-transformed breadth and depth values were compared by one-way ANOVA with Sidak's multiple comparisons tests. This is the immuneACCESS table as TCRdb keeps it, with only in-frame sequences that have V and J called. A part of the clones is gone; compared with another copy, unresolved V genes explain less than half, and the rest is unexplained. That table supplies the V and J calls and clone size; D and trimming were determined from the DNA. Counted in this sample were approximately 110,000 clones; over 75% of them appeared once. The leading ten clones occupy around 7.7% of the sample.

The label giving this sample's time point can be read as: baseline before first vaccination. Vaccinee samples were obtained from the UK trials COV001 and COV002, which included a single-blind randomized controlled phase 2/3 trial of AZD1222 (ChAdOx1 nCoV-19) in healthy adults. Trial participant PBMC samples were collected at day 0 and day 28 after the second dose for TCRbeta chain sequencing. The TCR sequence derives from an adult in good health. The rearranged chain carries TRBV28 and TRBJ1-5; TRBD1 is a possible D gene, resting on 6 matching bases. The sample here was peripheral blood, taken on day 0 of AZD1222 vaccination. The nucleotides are TGTGCCAGCAGTCCAGGGGTGGGGGATCAGCCCCAGCATTTT. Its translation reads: CASSPGVGDQPQHF.